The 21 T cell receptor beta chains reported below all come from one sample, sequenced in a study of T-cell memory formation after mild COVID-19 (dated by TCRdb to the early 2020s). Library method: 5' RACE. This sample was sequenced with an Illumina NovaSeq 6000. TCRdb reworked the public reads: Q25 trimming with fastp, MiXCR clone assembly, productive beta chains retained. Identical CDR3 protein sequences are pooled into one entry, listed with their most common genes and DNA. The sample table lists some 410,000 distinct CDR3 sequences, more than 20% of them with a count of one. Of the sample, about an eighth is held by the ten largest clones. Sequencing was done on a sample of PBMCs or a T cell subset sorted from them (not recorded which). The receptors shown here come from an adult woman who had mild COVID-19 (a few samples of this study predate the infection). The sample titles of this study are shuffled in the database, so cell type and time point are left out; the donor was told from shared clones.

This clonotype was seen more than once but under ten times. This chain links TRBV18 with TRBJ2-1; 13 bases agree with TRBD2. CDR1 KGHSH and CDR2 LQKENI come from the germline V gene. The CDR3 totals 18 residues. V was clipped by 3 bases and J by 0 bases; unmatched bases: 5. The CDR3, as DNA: TGTGCCAGCTCACCCGGACTAGCGGGAGCTAGCTCCTACAATGAGCAGTTCTTC. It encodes CASSPGLAGASSYNEQFF.

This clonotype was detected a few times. CDR3 sequence (DNA): TGTGCCAGTAGTATTAGACTAGCTACGGAGACCCAGTACTTC. It codes for CASSIRLATETQYF. V gene TRBV19 combines with J gene TRBJ2-5, with 7 bases lining up with TRBD2. The length of the CDR3 is 14 residues. Per germline, CDR1 LNHDA and CDR2 SQIVND (reference sequence). Unmatched junction bases numbered 6, after V lost 3 bases and J lost 5 bases.

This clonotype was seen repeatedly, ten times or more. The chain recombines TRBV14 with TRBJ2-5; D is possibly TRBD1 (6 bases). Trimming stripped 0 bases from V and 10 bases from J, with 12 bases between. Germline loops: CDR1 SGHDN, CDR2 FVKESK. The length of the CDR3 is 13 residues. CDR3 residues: CASSQDQGTSQYF. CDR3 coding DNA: TGTGCCAGCAGCCAAGATCAGGGGACCAGCCAGTACTTC.

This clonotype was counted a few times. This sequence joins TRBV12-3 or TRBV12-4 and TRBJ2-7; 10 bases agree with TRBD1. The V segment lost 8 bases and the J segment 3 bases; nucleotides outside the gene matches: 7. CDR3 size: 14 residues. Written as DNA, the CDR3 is TGTGCCAGCGGTCCGGGACAGGGGTACTACGAGCAGTACTTC. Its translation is CASGPGQGYYEQYF.

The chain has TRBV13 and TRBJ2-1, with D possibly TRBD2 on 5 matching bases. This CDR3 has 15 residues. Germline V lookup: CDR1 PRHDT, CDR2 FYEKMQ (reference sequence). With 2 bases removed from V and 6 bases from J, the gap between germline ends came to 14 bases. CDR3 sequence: CASSLPPVAGNEQFF. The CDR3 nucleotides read TGTGCCAGCAGCTTACCCCCGGTGGCGGGCAATGAGCAGTTCTTC.

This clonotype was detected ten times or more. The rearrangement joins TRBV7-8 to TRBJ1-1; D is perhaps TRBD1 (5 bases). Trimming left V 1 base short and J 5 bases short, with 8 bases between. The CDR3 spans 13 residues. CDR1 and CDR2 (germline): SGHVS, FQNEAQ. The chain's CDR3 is CASSLEGATEAFF. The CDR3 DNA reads TGTGCCAGCAGCTTAGAAGGGGCTACTGAAGCTTTCTTT.

The CDR3 bases are TGTGCCACCAGTGATATGGGTGGCTACACCTTC. This sequence encodes CATSDMGGYTF. This chain uses TRBV24-1 with TRBJ1-2; D is unclear. CDR3 size: 11 residues. Germline V lookup: CDR1 KGHDR, CDR2 SFDVKD. V dropped 3 bases and J dropped 7 bases, with 5 bases sitting between them.

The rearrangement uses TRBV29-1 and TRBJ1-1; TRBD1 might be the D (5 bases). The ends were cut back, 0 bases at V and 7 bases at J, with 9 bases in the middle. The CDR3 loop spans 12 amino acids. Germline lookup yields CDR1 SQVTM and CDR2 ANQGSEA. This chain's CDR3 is CSVEDGTFEAFF. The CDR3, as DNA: TGCAGCGTTGAAGACGGGACTTTTGAAGCTTTCTTT.

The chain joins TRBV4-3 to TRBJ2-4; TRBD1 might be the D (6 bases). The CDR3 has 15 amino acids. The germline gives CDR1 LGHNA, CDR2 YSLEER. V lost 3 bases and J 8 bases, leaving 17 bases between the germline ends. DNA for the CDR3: TGCGCCAGCAGCCACCCTGTGAAGGGGGTTGACATTCAGTACTTC. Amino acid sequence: CASSHPVKGVDIQYF.

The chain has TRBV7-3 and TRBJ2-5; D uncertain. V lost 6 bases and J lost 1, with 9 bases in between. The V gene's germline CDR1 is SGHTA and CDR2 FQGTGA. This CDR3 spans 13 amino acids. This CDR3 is CASSRSIQETQYF. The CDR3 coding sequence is TGTGCCAGCAGTAGATCTATCCAAGAGACCCAGTACTTC.

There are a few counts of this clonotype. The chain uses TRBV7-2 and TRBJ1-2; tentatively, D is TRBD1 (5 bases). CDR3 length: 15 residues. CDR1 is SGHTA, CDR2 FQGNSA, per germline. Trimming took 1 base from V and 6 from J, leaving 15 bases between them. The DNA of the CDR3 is TGTGCCAGCAGCTTAGATCCAGGGAGTGTCGATGGCTACACCTTC. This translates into CASSLDPGSVDGYTF.

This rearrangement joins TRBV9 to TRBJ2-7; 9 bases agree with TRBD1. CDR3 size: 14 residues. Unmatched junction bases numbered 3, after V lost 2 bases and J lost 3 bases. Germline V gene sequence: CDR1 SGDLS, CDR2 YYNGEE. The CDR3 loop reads CASSVSTGGYEQYF. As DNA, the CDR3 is TGTGCCAGCAGCGTTTCGACAGGGGGCTACGAGCAGTACTTC.

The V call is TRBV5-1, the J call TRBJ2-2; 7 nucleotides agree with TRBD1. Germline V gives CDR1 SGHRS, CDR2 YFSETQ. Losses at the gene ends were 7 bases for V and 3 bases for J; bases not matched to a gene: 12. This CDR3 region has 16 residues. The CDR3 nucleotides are TGCGCCAGCGGAGTAAACACAGGGGTCGACACCGGGGAGCTGTTTTTT. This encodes CASGVNTGVDTGELFF.

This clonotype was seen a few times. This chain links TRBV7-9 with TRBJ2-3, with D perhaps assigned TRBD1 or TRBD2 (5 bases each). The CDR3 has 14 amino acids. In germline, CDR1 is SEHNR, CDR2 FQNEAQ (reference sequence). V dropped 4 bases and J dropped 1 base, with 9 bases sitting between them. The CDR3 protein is CASSSGRGTDTQYF. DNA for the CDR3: TGTGCCAGCAGCTCAGGGCGGGGCACAGATACGCAGTATTTT.

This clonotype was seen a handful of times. This CDR3 is CASSVEGAQYF. CDR3 DNA sequence: TGTGCCAGCAGTGTGGAGGGGGCGCAGTACTTC. The V and J genes are TRBV2 and TRBJ2-7, with D maybe TRBD1 (7 bases). CDR1 and CDR2 (germline): SNHLY, FYNNEI. This CDR3 is built from 11 residues. Trimming stripped 4 bases from V and 9 bases from J, with 10 bases between.

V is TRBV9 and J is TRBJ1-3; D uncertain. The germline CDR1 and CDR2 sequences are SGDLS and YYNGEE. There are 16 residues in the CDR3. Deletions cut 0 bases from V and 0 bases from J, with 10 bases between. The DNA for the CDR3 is TGTGCCAGCAGCGTAGAGGGCCGCCGCTCTGGAAACACCATATATTTT. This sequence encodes CASSVEGRRSGNTIYF.

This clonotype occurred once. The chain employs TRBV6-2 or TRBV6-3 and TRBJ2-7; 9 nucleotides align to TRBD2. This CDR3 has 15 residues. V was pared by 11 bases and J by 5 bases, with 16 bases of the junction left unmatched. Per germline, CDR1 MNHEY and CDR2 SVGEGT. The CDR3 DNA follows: TGTGCCGCAAGTGTTACGGGACTAGCTTTAAACGAGCAGTACTTC. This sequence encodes CAASVTGLALNEQYF.

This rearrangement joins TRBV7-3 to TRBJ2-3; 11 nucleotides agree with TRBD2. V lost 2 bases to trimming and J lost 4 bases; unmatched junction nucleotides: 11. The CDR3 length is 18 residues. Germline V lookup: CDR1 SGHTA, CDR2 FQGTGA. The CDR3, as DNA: TGTGCCAGCAGCTTATTCAGGCCCGGGACTAGCGGCTCAGATACGCAGTATTTT. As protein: CASSLFRPGTSGSDTQYF.

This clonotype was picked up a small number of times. The CDR3 DNA follows: TGCAGTGCTAGAGCCCGCGGGAGAACGGAAAATGAGCAGTTCTTC. Protein sequence: CSARARGRTENEQFF. The V and J genes are TRBV20-1 and TRBJ2-1; 7 bases are a match to TRBD2. CDR3 length: 15 residues. CDR1 is DFQATT and CDR2 is SNEGSKA in the germline V gene (reference sequence). V dropped 1 base and J dropped 7; count of bases not matched to a gene: 10.

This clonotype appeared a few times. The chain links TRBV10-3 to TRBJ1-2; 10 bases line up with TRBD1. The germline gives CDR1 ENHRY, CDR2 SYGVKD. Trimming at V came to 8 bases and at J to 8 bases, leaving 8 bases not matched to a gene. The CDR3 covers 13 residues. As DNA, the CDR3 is TGTGCCATCGGGACAGGGGAGAGGAACGGCTACACCTTC. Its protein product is CAIGTGERNGYTF.

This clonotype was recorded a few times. In DNA, the CDR3 is TGTGCCAGCAGCTTTAGTCAGAGCTCCTACGAGCAGTACTTC. Encoded protein: CASSFSQSSYEQYF. The chain is built from TRBV7-8 and TRBJ2-7; no reliable D call. The CDR3 length is 14 residues. V gave up 3 bases and J gave up 0 bases, with 9 bases separating them. CDR1 is SGHVS, CDR2 FQNEAQ, per germline. Supplemented by reference TRBV7-8 and TRBJ2-7, the full variable domain reads GAGVSQSPRYKVAKRGQDVALRCDPISGHVSLFWYQQALGQGPEFLTYFQNEAQLDKSGLPSDRFFAERPEGSVSTLKIQRTQQEDSAVYLCASSFSQSSYEQYFGPGTRLTVT.